One and the same sample provided the 23 T cell receptor beta chains below, sequenced in a study of blood T cell repertoires in COVID-19. Profiled with immunoSEQ multiplex PCR; TCRdb holds only in-frame clones, not every one. The data contain around 290,000 clones, approximately 91% of them singletons. Material: peripheral blood. The source of these receptors is a woman in her 30s with COVID-19, enrolled during active disease.

This clone was seen a single time. This chain links TRBV5-4 with TRBJ2-7; D perhaps matches TRBD1 (5 bases). Germline CDR1 is SGHNT and CDR2 is YYREEE (reference sequence). Trimming stripped 4 bases from V and 3 bases from J, with 14 bases between. This CDR3 region has 14 residues. The CDR3 DNA reads TGTGCCAGCAGCCGAGGACAAGTGAACTACGAGCAGTACTTC. This translates into CASSRGQVNYEQYF.

This clone was detected a few times. This chain uses TRBV11-2 with TRBJ2-7; 8 nucleotides agree with TRBD1. V lost 0 bases to trimming and J lost 1 base; unmatched junction nucleotides: 2. Germline-derived CDR1 and CDR2 are SGHAT and FQNNGV. The CDR3 has 15 residues. The CDR3 reads CASSLDGQGSYEQYF. CDR3 in DNA: TGTGCCAGCAGCTTAGATGGACAGGGTTCCTACGAGCAGTACTTC.

The rearrangement uses TRBV5-1 and TRBJ1-5, with D uncertain. CDR1 SGHRS and CDR2 YFSETQ come from the germline V gene. Trimming took 0 bases from V and 4 from J, leaving 8 bases between them. This CDR3 is 14 amino acids long. This chain's CDR3 is CASSLGEVNQPQHF. DNA for the CDR3: TGCGCCAGCAGCTTGGGGGAGGTTAATCAGCCCCAGCATTTT.

This clone was detected once. The rearrangement uses TRBV7-9 and TRBJ1-4; 7 bases match TRBD1. Germline lookup yields CDR1 SEHNR and CDR2 FQNEAQ (reference sequence). The V segment lost 2 bases and the J segment 4 bases; nucleotides outside the gene matches: 4. The CDR3 has 15 residues. CDR3 sequence: CASSLRTGDNEKLFF. In DNA form, the CDR3 reads TGTGCCAGCAGCTTACGTACAGGGGATAATGAAAAACTGTTTTTT.

J is TRBJ2-5 and V is TRBV25-1; D possibly corresponds to TRBD1 (6 bases). The germline V gene encodes CDR1 MGHDK and CDR2 SYGVNS. The CDR3 is 14 amino acids. Trimming took off 3 bases at V and 4 bases at J, with 12 bases between the two ends. This chain's CDR3 is CASSDTGLLETQYF. In DNA, the CDR3 is TGTGCCAGCAGTGACACAGGGCTGTTAGAGACCCAGTACTTC.

The genes are TRBV18 and TRBJ1-1; TRBD1 matches 7 bases. CDR3 length: 14 residues. The V segment lost 1 base and the J segment 4 bases; nucleotides outside the gene matches: 3. Germline CDR1 KGHSH, CDR2 LQKENI. This CDR3 is CASSPLPGGTEAFF. The CDR3 coding sequence is TGTGCCAGCTCACCACTTCCAGGGGGCACTGAAGCTTTCTTT. Combining the CDR3 with reference TRBV18 and TRBJ1-1 gives the whole variable domain NAGVMQNPRHLVRRRGQEARLRCSPMKGHSHVYWYRQLPEEGLKFMVYLQKENIIDESGMPKERFSAEFPKEGPSILRIQQVVRGDSAAYFCASSPLPGGTEAFFGQGTRLTVV.

The chain links TRBV19 to TRBJ2-2; TRBD1 might be the D (5 bases). In germline, CDR1 is LNHDA, CDR2 SQIVND (reference sequence). This CDR3 region has 14 residues. Deletions cut 3 bases from V and 4 bases from J, with 9 bases between. The DNA for the CDR3 is TGTGCCAGTAGTATGGGCAGGGCCACCGGGGAGCTGTTTTTT. This encodes CASSMGRATGELFF.

This sequence joins TRBV19 and TRBJ1-1, with 11 nucleotides matching TRBD1. CDR1 is LNHDA and CDR2 is SQIVND in the germline V gene (reference sequence). The CDR3 sequence is 17 residues long. J lost 0 bases, V lost 3 bases, and 6 bases had no gene match. DNA of the CDR3: TGTGCCAGTAGTATCCCGGGACAGGGGGTAATGAACACTGAAGCTTTCTTT. Amino acids: CASSIPGQGVMNTEAFF.

The chain combines TRBV28 with TRBJ1-5; TRBD1 matches at 8 bases. The junction had 11 bases not matched to a gene; V was cut back by 5 bases and J by 2 bases. This CDR3 contains 17 residues. Germline values: CDR1 MDHEN, CDR2 SYDVKM. The CDR3 DNA follows: TGTGCCAGCAGTCACGGACAGGGAGGGATGGGCAATCAGCCCCAGCATTTT. It specifies CASSHGQGGMGNQPQHF. Full variable domain (outside the CDR3, taken from reference TRBV28 and TRBJ1-5): DVKVTQSSRYLVKRTGEKVFLECVQDMDHENMFWYRQDPGLGLRLIYFSYDVKMKEKGDIPEGYSVSREKKERFSLILESASTNQTSMYLCASSHGQGGMGNQPQHFGDGTRLSIL.

The CDR3 DNA sequence: TGTGCCAGCAGCGGGGCAGGGAGGGTTAACACTGAAGCTTTCTTT. Protein sequence: CASSGAGRVNTEAFF. The chain has TRBV9 and TRBJ1-1; D might be TRBD1 (5 bases). The CDR3 length is 15 residues. V was pared by 3 bases and J by 2 bases, with 14 bases between. The germline gives CDR1 SGDLS, CDR2 YYNGEE.

The DNA of the CDR3 is TGTGCCAGCAGCTTGAGGGACAGGGACTTTTGGGAGCAGTACTTC. Protein sequence: CASSLRDRDFWEQYF. The V and J genes are TRBV7-2 and TRBJ2-7, with 9 positions matching TRBD1. The V and J ends lost 3 bases and 7 bases, in that order; junction bases with no gene match: 10. Germline V gives CDR1 SGHTA, CDR2 FQGNSA. The CDR3 is 15 residues long.

The rearrangement joins TRBV6-1 to TRBJ2-3; TRBD1 aligns across 8 bases. V dropped 0 bases and J dropped 5; count of bases not matched to a gene: 7. Germline assignment: CDR1 MNHNS and CDR2 SASEGT. This CDR3 is 16 amino acids long. CDR3 sequence reads: CASSEALAGGRDTQYF. CDR3 sequence (DNA): TGTGCCAGCAGTGAAGCTTTGGCAGGGGGCAGAGATACGCAGTATTTT.

The CDR3 nucleotides read TGCAGCGTTGGGGGAATAGCGGTCTCCTACAATGAGCAGTTCTTC. This gives the protein CSVGGIAVSYNEQFF. The rearrangement uses TRBV29-1 and TRBJ2-1, with D possibly matching TRBD2 (6 bases). V lost 4 bases to trimming and J lost 0 bases, with 13 bases between them. Germline CDR1 reads SQVTM; CDR2 reads ANQGSEA. This CDR3 is 15 amino acids long.

V usage is TRBV5-1 and J usage is TRBJ1-6, with D possibly TRBD1 on 5 matching bases. The V end was cut by 4 bases, the J end by 6 bases, with 8 bases between. Germline V CDR1 and CDR2: SGHRS, YFSETQ. The CDR3 sequence is 13 residues long. CDR3 amino acids: CASSGGGNSPLHF. The CDR3, as DNA: TGCGCCAGCAGCGGGGGAGGTAATTCACCCCTCCACTTT.

This rearrangement joins TRBV6-5 to TRBJ2-5, with TRBD2 matching 7 bases. Germline CDR1 MNHEY, CDR2 SVGAGI. CDR3 length equals 13 residues. V lost 6 bases to trimming and J lost 3 bases; unmatched junction nucleotides: 4. The CDR3 loop reads CASRVAGEETQYF. As DNA, the CDR3 is TGTGCCAGCAGAGTTGCGGGGGAAGAGACCCAGTACTTC.

The chain employs TRBV2 and TRBJ2-5, with TRBD2 as a possible D gene (5 bases). V was clipped by 3 bases and J by 5 bases, with 7 bases between them. The CDR3 runs to 12 residues. CDR1 is SNHLY and CDR2 is FYNNEI in the germline V gene. CDR3 DNA: TGTGCCAGCAGTGATCCGGGGGAGACCCAGTACTTC. Protein: CASSDPGETQYF.

The gene calls are TRBV7-2 and TRBJ2-3, with 11 bases lining up with TRBD1. From germline, CDR1 is SGHTA and CDR2 FQGNSA. The CDR3 runs to 16 residues. The V gene end was trimmed by 7 bases and the J gene end by 5 bases; junction bases not matched to a gene: 11. CDR3: CASIPRGQGAGDTQYF. CDR3 DNA: TGTGCCAGCATCCCAAGAGGACAGGGGGCAGGAGATACGCAGTATTTT.

The chain links TRBV5-1 to TRBJ1-5; D not certain. Trimming cost V 2 bases and J 9 bases, with 12 bases left between them. The CDR3 runs 13 residues. Per germline, CDR1 SGHRS and CDR2 YFSETQ. CDR3 protein: CASSLNGLRPQHF. The CDR3 nucleotides are TGCGCCAGCAGCTTAAACGGTTTACGGCCCCAGCATTTT. The full variable domain, in which reference TRBV5-1 and TRBJ1-5 provide the parts outside the CDR3, is KAGVTQTPRYLIKTRGQQVTLSCSPISGHRSVSWYQQTPGQGLQFLFEYFSETQRNKGNFPGRFSGRQFSNSRSEMNVSTLELGDSALYLCASSLNGLRPQHFGDGTRLSIL.

This clone showed up just a few times. V is TRBV2 and J is TRBJ2-1; TRBD2 agrees at 7 bases. Unmatched junction bases numbered 11, after V lost 6 bases and J lost 9 bases. Germline CDR1 reads SNHLY; CDR2 reads FYNNEI. The CDR3 is 14 amino acids. The chain's CDR3 is CASRLETSTSEQFF. The CDR3 DNA reads as TGTGCCAGCAGACTAGAGACTAGCACCAGTGAGCAGTTCTTC. Drawing the rest from reference TRBV2 and TRBJ2-1, the complete variable domain is EPEVTQTPSHQVTQMGQEVILRCVPISNHLYFYWYRQILGQKVEFLVSFYNNEISEKSEIFDDQFSVERPDGSNFTLKIRSTKLEDSAMYFCASRLETSTSEQFFGPGTRLTVL.

In its sample, this clone was seen once. The CDR3 sequence is CASSYLDRNTEAFF. For the CDR3, the DNA is TGCGCCAGCAGCTACTTGGACAGGAACACTGAAGCTTTCTTT. The rearrangement joins TRBV5-1 to TRBJ1-1, with D possibly TRBD1 on 6 matching bases. Per germline, CDR1 SGHRS and CDR2 YFSETQ. The CDR3 runs 14 residues. Trimming removed 3 bases from V and 1 base from J, with 10 bases in between.

The chain recombines TRBV2 with TRBJ2-2; 8 positions match TRBD1. Germline loops: CDR1 SNHLY, CDR2 FYNNEI. CDR3 length: 16 amino acids. V was clipped by 2 bases and J by 7 bases; unmatched bases: 9. CDR3 nucleotides: TGTGCCAGCAGTGAAATGAGGCAGGGGGCGGGCGGGGAGCTGTTTTTT. Its protein is CASSEMRQGAGGELFF.

The V call is TRBV15, the J call TRBJ1-1; no firm D call. Between the trimmed V and J ends, which lost 0 bases and 0 bases, there was a span of 5 bases. This CDR3 has 14 residues. Germline V gene data show CDR1 as LNHNV and CDR2 as YYDKDF (reference sequence). CDR3 bases: TGTGCCACCAGCAGAGATACGGTGAACACTGAAGCTTTCTTT. The encoded protein is CATSRDTVNTEAFF.

The chain carries TRBV6-5 and TRBJ2-4; TRBD1 agrees at 9 bases. Germline V CDR1 and CDR2: MNHEY, SVGAGI. V lost 5 bases to trimming and J lost 4 bases; unmatched junction nucleotides: 6. CDR3 length: 15 residues. CDR3 sequence reads: CASSPPGTGKNIQYF. CDR3 DNA: TGTGCCAGCAGTCCTCCCGGGACAGGGAAAAACATTCAGTACTTC.